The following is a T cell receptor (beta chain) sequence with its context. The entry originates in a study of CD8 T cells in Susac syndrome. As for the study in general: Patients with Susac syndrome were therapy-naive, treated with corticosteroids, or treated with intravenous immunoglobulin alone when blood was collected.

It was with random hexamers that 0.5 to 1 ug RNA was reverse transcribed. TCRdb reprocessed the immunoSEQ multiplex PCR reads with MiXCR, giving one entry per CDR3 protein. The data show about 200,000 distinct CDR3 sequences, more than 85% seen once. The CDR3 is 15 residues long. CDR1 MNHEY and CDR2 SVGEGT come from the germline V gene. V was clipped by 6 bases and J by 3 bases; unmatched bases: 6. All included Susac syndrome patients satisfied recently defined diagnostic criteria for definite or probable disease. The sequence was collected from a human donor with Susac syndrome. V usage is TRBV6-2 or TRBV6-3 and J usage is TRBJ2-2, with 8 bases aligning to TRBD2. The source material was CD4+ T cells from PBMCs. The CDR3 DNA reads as TGTGCCAGCAGGGAGCGGGAGAAGGACACCGGGGAGCTGTTTTTT. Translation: CASREREKDTGELFF.